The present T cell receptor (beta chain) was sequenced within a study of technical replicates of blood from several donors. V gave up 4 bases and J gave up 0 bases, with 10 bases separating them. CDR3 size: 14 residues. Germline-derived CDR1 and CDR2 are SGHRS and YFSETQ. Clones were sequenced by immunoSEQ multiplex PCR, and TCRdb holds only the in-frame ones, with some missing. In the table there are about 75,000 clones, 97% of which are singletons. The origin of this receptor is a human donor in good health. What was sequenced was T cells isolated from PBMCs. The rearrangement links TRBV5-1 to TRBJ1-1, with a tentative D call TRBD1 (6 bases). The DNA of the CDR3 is TGCGCCAGCAGCCTCGGGACACTGAACACTGAAGCTTTCTTT. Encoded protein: CASSLGTLNTEAFF.